One and the same sample provided the 18 T cell receptor beta chains below, sequenced in a study of T cell responses to AZD1222 COVID-19 vaccine (dated by TCRdb to the early 2020s). Preparation of the library involved the immunoSEQ multiplex PCR assay. The table comes from immuneACCESS by way of TCRdb, which keeps in-frame sequences with V and J called. Part of the clones is missing from these tables; in studies checked, under half for an unresolved V gene and the rest for unknown reasons. This sample holds roughly 150,000 clones; 70% to 90% were observed only once. The ten biggest clones cover more than 7% of the sample. Sample time point, as interpreted from the label and publication: baseline before first vaccination. Source: peripheral blood, taken on day 0 of AZD1222 vaccination. These receptors were collected from an adult in good health.

The chain combines TRBV11-2 with TRBJ2-3, with 10 bases matching TRBD2. CDR3 length: 19 amino acids. Germline V lookup: CDR1 SGHAT, CDR2 FQNNGV. The ends lost 4 bases at V and 4 bases at J; junction bases unmatched: 17. The CDR3 is CASSYPRGAGGPHADTQYF. The CDR3 nucleotides read TGTGCCAGCAGCTACCCCCGGGGAGCGGGAGGGCCACACGCAGATACGCAGTATTTT.

Note on this clone: At one end, the junction sequence differs from germline, possibly due to a read error. V gene TRBV5-6 combines with J gene TRBJ2-1; 8 positions agree with TRBD2. This CDR3 region has 12 residues. Germline loops: CDR1 SGHDT, CDR2 YYEEEE. The DNA of the CDR3 is TGTGCCAGCAGCCGGGTGGGACTAGAGCTGTTCTTC. It translates to CASSRVGLELFF.

This clone was recorded only once. Other DNA sequences in this sample translate to the same CDR3. The chain couples TRBV2 to TRBJ1-5; D is possibly TRBD1 (5 bases). CDR3 length: 13 amino acids. Per the germline V gene, CDR1 is SNHLY and CDR2 is FYNNEI. V was cut by 3 bases and J by 4 bases, with 7 bases left in between. CDR3 nucleotide sequence: TGTGCCAGCAGTGAGGAGGGGAATCAGCCCCAGCATTTT. Its translation: CASSEEGNQPQHF.

The chain is built from TRBV6-5 and TRBJ2-3, with D perhaps matching TRBD1 (5 bases). The V end lost 6 bases, the J end lost 1 base, and 11 bases lay between the germline ends. The germline V gene has CDR1 MNHEY and CDR2 SVGAGI. The CDR3 spans 14 residues. This chain's CDR3 is CASRLQAGTDTQYF. The CDR3 nucleotides are TGTGCCAGCAGACTACAGGCAGGCACAGATACGCAGTATTTT.

This rearrangement joins TRBV28 to TRBJ1-1, with D uncertain. Trimming cost V 2 bases and J 7 bases, with 5 bases left between them. Germline assignment: CDR1 MDHEN and CDR2 SYDVKM. This CDR3 has 11 residues. CDR3 residues: CASSLRGEAFF. The CDR3, as DNA: TGTGCCAGCAGTTTACGTGGTGAAGCTTTCTTT. Supplemented by reference TRBV28 and TRBJ1-1, the full variable domain reads DVKVTQSSRYLVKRTGEKVFLECVQDMDHENMFWYRQDPGLGLRLIYFSYDVKMKEKGDIPEGYSVSREKKERFSLILESASTNQTSMYLCASSLRGEAFFGQGTRLTVV.

This chain uses TRBV7-2 with TRBJ2-1; D is undetermined. This CDR3 region has 14 residues. The V end lost 4 bases, the J end lost 5 bases, and 12 bases lay between the germline ends. Germline CDR1 reads SGHTA; CDR2 reads FQGNSA. The CDR3 DNA reads as TGTGCCAGCAGCTCTTCTTTTTGGGACAATGAGCAGTTCTTC. It encodes CASSSSFWDNEQFF. Complete variable domain (other parts from reference TRBV7-2 and TRBJ2-1): GAGVSQSPSNKVTEKGKDVELRCDPISGHTALYWYRQSLGQGLEFLIYFQGNSAPDKSGLPSDRFSAERTGGSVSTLTIQRTQQEDSAVYLCASSSSFWDNEQFFGPGTRLTVL.

This clone has just a few counts. V gene TRBV5-4 combines with J gene TRBJ2-7; 8 bases are a match to TRBD1. This CDR3 has 15 amino acids. After removal of 0 bases from V and 0 bases from J, the junction contained 2 bases not matched to a gene. CDR1 and CDR2 from the germline V gene are SGHNT and YYREEE (reference sequence). CDR3 sequence: CASSLADRASYEQYF. In nucleotides, the CDR3 is TGTGCCAGCAGCTTGGCGGACAGGGCCTCCTACGAGCAGTACTTC. The full variable domain, in which reference TRBV5-4 and TRBJ2-7 provide the parts outside the CDR3, is ETGVTQSPTHLIKTRGQQVTLRCSSQSGHNTVSWYQQALGQGPQFIFQYYREEENGRGNFPPRFSGLQFPNYSSELNVNALELDDSALYLCASSLADRASYEQYFGPGTRLTVT.

A note on this clone: This sample also contains other DNA sequences that code for the same CDR3. The V gene is TRBV3-1 (or the pseudogene TRBV3-2), the J gene TRBJ1-2; a weak D match, TRBD1 (5 bases). V dropped 0 bases and J dropped 4 bases, with 12 bases sitting between them. Germline V gives CDR1 LGHDT, CDR2 YNNKEL (reference sequence). The CDR3 extends over 15 amino acids. The CDR3 nucleotides read TGTGCCAGCAGCCAAGAGGGGGGAGAGAGCTATGGCTACACCTTC. Translation gives CASSQEGGESYGYTF.

The J gene is TRBJ1-1, the V gene TRBV3-1 (or the pseudogene TRBV3-2), with a tentative D call TRBD1 (6 bases). The V and J ends lost 0 bases and 9 bases respectively, with 8 bases between them. The CDR3 is 12 residues long. Germline loops: CDR1 LGHDT, CDR2 YNNKEL (reference sequence). CDR3 DNA: TGTGCCAGCAGCCAAGATACAGGGCAAGCTTTCTTT. This gives the protein CASSQDTGQAFF.

In this sample, this clone turned up a few times. The V and J genes are TRBV10-1 and TRBJ2-1; 7 bases are shared with TRBD2. The CDR3 is 18 amino acids. The V and J ends lost 3 bases and 1 base, in that order; junction bases with no gene match: 12. CDR1 and CDR2 (germline): WNHNN, SYGVQD (reference sequence). CDR3 sequence reads: CASSDAAGRLPSYNEQFF. As DNA, the CDR3 is TGCGCCAGCAGTGATGCAGCGGGACGACTTCCTTCCTACAATGAGCAGTTCTTC.

There are a few counts of this clone. The J gene is TRBJ1-6, the V gene TRBV7-9, with 8 bases that match TRBD1. In germline, CDR1 is SEHNR, CDR2 FQNEAQ (reference sequence). With 5 bases clipped from V and 7 bases from J, the junction kept 4 bases outside the gene matches. The CDR3 length is 14 residues. CDR3 DNA: TGTGCCAGCAGCCAGGGGGCAATCAATTCACCCCTCCACTTT. Its protein is CASSQGAINSPLHF.

J is TRBJ1-2 and V is TRBV5-1; tentatively, D is TRBD1 (6 bases). The length of the CDR3 is 13 residues. Germline values: CDR1 SGHRS, CDR2 YFSETQ. The V and J ends lost 0 bases and 7 bases respectively, with 10 bases between them. The CDR3 is CASSLAGTFGYTF. In nucleotides, the CDR3 is TGCGCCAGCAGCTTGGCTGGGACATTTGGCTACACCTTC. The whole variable domain, remainder taken from reference TRBV5-1 and TRBJ1-2, is KAGVTQTPRYLIKTRGQQVTLSCSPISGHRSVSWYQQTPGQGLQFLFEYFSETQRNKGNFPGRFSGRQFSNSRSEMNVSTLELGDSALYLCASSLAGTFGYTFGSGTRLTVV.

The V and J genes are TRBV30 and TRBJ1-6; TRBD1 is a possible D gene (5 bases). Trimming shortened V by 4 bases and J by 5 bases, and 9 bases separated the two germline ends. Germline CDR1 and CDR2: GTSNPN and SVGIG (reference sequence). The CDR3 spans 13 residues. CDR3 DNA sequence: TGTGCCTGGAATCGGGGGGATAATTCACCCCTCCACTTT. Encoded protein: CAWNRGDNSPLHF.

The rearrangement joins TRBV6-5 to TRBJ1-1, with D perhaps TRBD1 (6 bases). Germline CDR1 is MNHEY and CDR2 is SVGAGI. The V end was cut by 6 bases, the J end by 5 bases, with 16 bases between. CDR3 length: 14 residues. The DNA of the CDR3 is TGTGCCAGCAGAGATCTTGACAGGATGACTGAAGCTTTCTTT. This translates into CASRDLDRMTEAFF.

This chain uses TRBV10-2 with TRBJ2-2; D possibly corresponds to TRBD1 (6 bases). Germline CDR1 and CDR2: WSHSY and SAAADI. The CDR3 runs 17 residues. V lost 5 bases to trimming and J lost 1 base, with 17 bases between them. The CDR3 region has the DNA TGCGCCAGCAGTCGGACAGAGCCCAAGGGGAACACCGGGGAGCTGTTTTTT. It yields the protein CASSRTEPKGNTGELFF.

The chain links TRBV6-5 to TRBJ1-1, with 7 bases fitting TRBD1. Unmatched junction bases numbered 4, after V lost 5 bases and J lost 4 bases. Germline values: CDR1 MNHEY, CDR2 SVGAGI. This CDR3 spans 13 amino acids. The CDR3 loop reads CASSLTGSTEAFF. CDR3 DNA: TGTGCCAGCAGTCTGACAGGGTCCACTGAAGCTTTCTTT.

The chain carries TRBV5-4 and TRBJ2-7; perhaps TRBD1 as D (6 bases). Germline CDR1 SGHNT, CDR2 YYREEE (reference sequence). V was cut by 1 base and J by 2 bases, with 16 bases left in between. The CDR3 is 16 residues long. The CDR3 loop is CASSLYQGMVTYEQYF. In nucleotides, the CDR3 is TGTGCCAGCAGCTTGTATCAGGGGATGGTAACCTACGAGCAGTACTTC.

J is TRBJ2-7 and V is TRBV11-2; D not resolved. Germline CDR1 and CDR2: SGHAT and FQNNGV. The CDR3 is made up of 16 amino acids. Trimming left V 2 bases short and J 0 bases short, with 14 bases between. The CDR3 sequence is CASSLTDVPLSYEQYF. The DNA of the CDR3 is TGTGCCAGCAGCTTAACGGACGTACCTCTCTCCTACGAGCAGTACTTC.